These 23 T cell receptor beta chains were all obtained from the same sample, sequenced in a study of shared clonotypes between healthy human individuals. Repertoires were generated with immunoSEQ multiplex PCR, while TCRdb's copy carries only in-frame clones and drops some. This table has fewer than 2.5 million clones, approximately 93% appearing once. Sequencing was performed on naive CD4+ T cells from PBMCs. Noted subset: CD45RA+ positively selected. These TCRs come from a man aged 18 to 35 in good health. Some clones in this sample may be carry-over from other donors' samples.

As to this clone: Other DNA sequences within the sample encode an identical CDR3. V gene TRBV18 combines with J gene TRBJ2-3; tentative D call: TRBD2 (6 bases). Germline V gene sequence: CDR1 KGHSH, CDR2 LQKENI. The CDR3 consists of 14 residues. Deletions cut 3 bases from V and 2 bases from J, with 9 bases between. CDR3 in amino acids: CASSPSGATDTQYF. The CDR3 DNA sequence: TGTGCCAGCTCACCGTCGGGAGCCACAGATACGCAGTATTTT.

The chain joins TRBV7-3 to TRBJ2-2; 8 nucleotides align to TRBD1. The length of the CDR3 is 15 residues. Per germline, CDR1 SGHTA and CDR2 FQGTGA. V shed 3 bases, J shed 7 bases, and the junction held 7 bases outside the gene matches. CDR3 nucleotides: TGTGCCAGCAGCTTCGGACAGGGAAGGGGCGGGGAGCTGTTTTTT. This encodes CASSFGQGRGGELFF.

The chain employs TRBV19 and TRBJ1-2; 8 bases line up with TRBD1. This CDR3 has 18 residues. Losses at the gene ends were 6 bases for V and 2 bases for J; bases not matched to a gene: 17. Germline V gene data show CDR1 as LNHDA and CDR2 as SQIVND (reference sequence). CDR3 bases: TGTGCCAGTAGCTCACCACCTGGACAGGGTTTGGGAAACTATGGCTACACCTTC. Its protein product is CASSSPPGQGLGNYGYTF.

V gene TRBV19 combines with J gene TRBJ2-1, with TRBD2 matching 10 bases. CDR3 length equals 20 residues. Losses at the gene ends were 4 bases for V and 6 bases for J; bases not matched to a gene: 21. Germline V gene lookup returns CDR1 LNHDA and CDR2 SQIVND (reference sequence). CDR3 loop: CASSRRGGRSPSGSRNEQFF. CDR3 in DNA: TGTGCCAGTAGTAGGAGGGGAGGCAGAAGCCCTAGCGGGAGTCGCAATGAGCAGTTCTTC.

The genes are TRBV28 and TRBJ1-2, with 8 nucleotides matching TRBD1. The length of the CDR3 is 15 residues. Germline V CDR1 and CDR2: MDHEN, SYDVKM. V was clipped by 3 bases and J by 4 bases; unmatched bases: 7. CDR3 residues: CASSFSGQGGYGYTF. The CDR3 DNA sequence: TGTGCCAGCAGTTTCTCTGGACAGGGTGGCTATGGCTACACCTTC.

The chain joins TRBV2 to TRBJ2-5; D is ambiguous. V was cut by 6 bases and J by 7 bases, with 12 bases left in between. The CDR3 has 12 amino acids. Per the germline V gene, CDR1 is SNHLY and CDR2 is FYNNEI. CDR3 nucleotide sequence: TGTGCCAGCAGGGACCCCACGGGGACCCAGTACTTC. Protein: CASRDPTGTQYF.

This chain joins TRBV27 and TRBJ1-5, with 7 bases fitting TRBD1. Germline V gives CDR1 MNHEY, CDR2 SMNVEV (reference sequence). The V gene end was trimmed by 5 bases and the J gene end by 6 bases; junction bases not matched to a gene: 4. CDR3 length equals 13 residues. The CDR3 DNA follows: TGTGCCAGCAGTATACAGGGGTCTCAGCCCCAGCATTTT. Translated, it gives CASSIQGSQPQHF.

The rearrangement uses TRBV2 and TRBJ2-7; the D is unclear. CDR1 is SNHLY, CDR2 FYNNEI, per germline. V lost 7 bases to trimming and J lost 2 bases, with 21 bases between them. The CDR3 covers 16 residues. The CDR3 reads CASNRADSIGAYEQYF. The DNA of the CDR3 is TGTGCCAGCAACCGGGCTGATTCGATTGGGGCCTACGAGCAGTACTTC.

J is TRBJ1-4 and V is TRBV27; TRBD1 might be the D (5 bases). This CDR3 region has 16 residues. Germline loops: CDR1 MNHEY, CDR2 SMNVEV (reference sequence). Trimming pared 4 bases from V and 4 bases from J, leaving 16 bases between. CDR3 bases: TGTGCCAGCAGTTCTATCGACAGCGGATTTAATGAAAAACTGTTTTTT. The encoded protein is CASSSIDSGFNEKLFF.

Notes on this clone: Other DNA sequences in this sample translate to the same CDR3. The chain employs TRBV28 and TRBJ2-5; TRBD2 aligns across 11 bases. The junction had 7 bases not matched to a gene; V was cut back by 5 bases and J by 5 bases. This CDR3 has 15 amino acids. Germline V gene sequence: CDR1 MDHEN, CDR2 SYDVKM. The CDR3 reads CASSPGTSGRETQYF. CDR3 DNA: TGTGCCAGCAGTCCCGGGACTAGCGGAAGGGAGACCCAGTACTTC. Supplemented by reference TRBV28 and TRBJ2-5, the full variable domain reads DVKVTQSSRYLVKRTGEKVFLECVQDMDHENMFWYRQDPGLGLRLIYFSYDVKMKEKGDIPEGYSVSREKKERFSLILESASTNQTSMYLCASSPGTSGRETQYFGPGTRLLVL.

On this clone itself: Within the sample, other DNA sequences also encode this same CDR3. The chain has TRBV28 and TRBJ1-1, with a possible D match to TRBD1 (5 bases). Trimming took 6 bases from V and 7 from J, leaving 9 bases between them. From germline, CDR1 is MDHEN and CDR2 SYDVKM. The CDR3 contains 11 residues. For the CDR3, the DNA is TGTGCCAGCAGACGAGACAGTGAAGCTTTCTTT. It encodes CASRRDSEAFF. Together with reference TRBV28 and TRBJ1-1, the CDR3 gives the full variable domain: DVKVTQSSRYLVKRTGEKVFLECVQDMDHENMFWYRQDPGLGLRLIYFSYDVKMKEKGDIPEGYSVSREKKERFSLILESASTNQTSMYLCASRRDSEAFFGQGTRLTVV.

The J gene is TRBJ1-4, the V gene TRBV4-2, with D maybe TRBD1 (5 bases). The CDR3 runs to 15 residues. Looked up from germline, CDR1 is LGHNA and CDR2 is YNFKEQ. Trimming took off 1 base at V and 4 bases at J, with 10 bases between the two ends. CDR3: CASSQAGSGNEKLFF. The DNA for the CDR3 is TGTGCCAGCAGCCAAGCAGGGTCAGGTAATGAAAAACTGTTTTTT.

About this clone itself: Other nucleotide sequences in the sample specify the same CDR3. V is TRBV25-1 and J is TRBJ1-4, with 8 positions matching TRBD1. With 3 bases clipped from V and 3 bases from J, the junction kept 3 bases outside the gene matches. The length of the CDR3 is 15 residues. Germline CDR1 MGHDK, CDR2 SYGVNS. The CDR3 region is CASSDDRGPNEKLFF. The CDR3 DNA sequence: TGTGCCAGCAGTGACGACAGGGGCCCTAATGAAAAACTGTTTTTT. Filled out from reference TRBV25-1 and TRBJ1-4, the complete variable domain reads EADIYQTPRYLVIGTGKKITLECSQTMGHDKMYWYQQDPGMELHLIHYSYGVNSTEKGDLSSESTVSRIRTEHFPLTLESARPSHTSQYLCASSDDRGPNEKLFFGSGTQLSVL.

V and J are TRBV29-1 and TRBJ1-2; the D gene is possibly TRBD1 (6 bases). Germline CDR1 reads SQVTM; CDR2 reads ANQGSEA. Trimming removed 6 bases at V and 9 bases at J, with 17 bases between. This CDR3 contains 12 residues. CDR3 in amino acids: CSVLSGTTSYTF. CDR3 bases: TGCAGCGTCCTCTCCGGGACAACTAGCTACACCTTC.

V and J are TRBV20-1 and TRBJ2-2, with no clear D. In germline, CDR1 is DFQATT, CDR2 SNEGSKA (reference sequence). The CDR3 totals 11 residues. The germline V and J ends were trimmed by 6 bases and 6 bases, with 8 bases remaining between them. In DNA, the CDR3 is TGCAGTGCCCACGCGGCCGGGGAGCTGTTTTTT. Encoded protein: CSAHAAGELFF.

The J gene is TRBJ2-7, the V gene TRBV9, with D possibly matching TRBD1 (5 bases). This CDR3 contains 15 residues. Germline V gene lookup returns CDR1 SGDLS and CDR2 YYNGEE. V lost 3 bases and J 0 bases, leaving 13 bases between the germline ends. CDR3 DNA: TGTGCCAGCAGCGGCCAGGGCGACGGCTCCTACGAGCAGTACTTC. Protein: CASSGQGDGSYEQYF.

V gene TRBV6-5 combines with J gene TRBJ2-1; the match to TRBD2 covers 8 bases. From germline, CDR1 is MNHEY and CDR2 SVGAGI. With 10 bases clipped from V and 5 bases from J, the junction kept 10 bases outside the gene matches. The CDR3 covers 14 residues. DNA for the CDR3: TGTGCCACCCTTGCGGGAGGTCTGAACAATGAGCAGTTCTTC. This encodes CATLAGGLNNEQFF.

There are a few counts of this clone. This chain links TRBV5-4 with TRBJ1-1; 8 nucleotides line up with TRBD1. CDR3 length: 17 residues. Per the germline V gene, CDR1 is SGHNT and CDR2 is YYREEE (reference sequence). Trimming removed 0 bases from V and 4 bases from J; junction bases left unmatched: 11. This CDR3 is CASSLAGGAFSATEAFF. CDR3 in DNA: TGTGCCAGCAGCTTGGCAGGGGGCGCCTTTTCGGCCACTGAAGCTTTCTTT.

This chain uses TRBV7-8 with TRBJ2-1; D gene uncertain. CDR1 is SGHVS and CDR2 is FQNEAQ in the germline V gene. The CDR3 sequence is 16 residues long. V was cut by 5 bases and J by 0 bases, with 14 bases left in between. This chain's CDR3 is CASSATSLGSYNEQFF. Written as DNA, the CDR3 is TGTGCCAGCAGCGCCACCAGTCTAGGCTCCTACAATGAGCAGTTCTTC.

The rearrangement joins TRBV7-2 to TRBJ1-5; tentative D call: TRBD1 (6 bases). Deletions cut 3 bases from V and 4 bases from J, with 10 bases between. CDR1 and CDR2 from the germline V gene are SGHTA and FQGNSA. The CDR3 has 14 amino acids. CDR3 bases: TGTGCCAGCAGCTTCGACAGGTCAAATCAGCCCCAGCATTTT. It specifies CASSFDRSNQPQHF.

The rearrangement links TRBV6-1 to TRBJ1-2; TRBD1 is a possible D gene (6 bases). In germline, CDR1 is MNHNS, CDR2 SASEGT. The CDR3 covers 15 residues. V was cut by 7 bases and J by 0 bases, with 15 bases left in between. CDR3 nucleotides: TGTGCCAGCAAGATACAGGGTTCCGCTAACTATGGCTACACCTTC. Its translation is CASKIQGSANYGYTF.

The chain employs TRBV28 and TRBJ2-7; a weak D match, TRBD2 (6 bases). V was shortened by 3 bases and J by 6 bases, with 15 bases between the two germline ends. Germline CDR1 MDHEN, CDR2 SYDVKM. The CDR3 is 14 amino acids. CDR3 sequence reads: CASSFLPRETEQYF. CDR3 in DNA: TGTGCCAGCAGTTTTTTGCCCCGGGAGACCGAGCAGTACTTC. The full variable domain, rest sourced from reference TRBV28 and TRBJ2-7, is DVKVTQSSRYLVKRTGEKVFLECVQDMDHENMFWYRQDPGLGLRLIYFSYDVKMKEKGDIPEGYSVSREKKERFSLILESASTNQTSMYLCASSFLPRETEQYFGPGTRLTVT.

V and J are TRBV9 and TRBJ2-7, with D tentatively TRBD2 (6 bases). CDR3 size: 15 residues. V lost 0 bases and J lost 3, with 13 bases in between. Looked up from germline, CDR1 is SGDLS and CDR2 is YYNGEE. Here the CDR3 DNA reads TGTGCCAGCAGCGTAGCTGGGGAGGACGTCTACGAGCAGTACTTC. This encodes CASSVAGEDVYEQYF.